These 30 T cell receptor beta chains came from one sample sequenced in a study of T cell repertoires in cytomegalovirus infection. For these TCRs, the target antigens are not known. TCRdb re-analysed the reads in MiXCR, keeping a single row per CDR3 protein. The sample gives hundreds of thousands of distinct CDR3 sequences, around a third of which show up once; more than 12% is in the top ten. The source material was cultured CD8+ T cells from PBMCs, sampled from culture after CMV antigen stimulation. These receptors were collected from a human donor in good health (CMV status not recorded). Some clones in this sample may be carry-over from other donors' samples.

This clonotype has ten or more counts. The chain employs TRBV7-9 and TRBJ2-1, with TRBD2 as a possible D gene (7 bases). V was pared by 5 bases and J by 7 bases, with 15 bases between. Germline assignment: CDR1 SEHNR and CDR2 FQNEAQ (reference sequence). This CDR3 has 14 residues. CDR3 sequence reads: CASSLGGARNEQFF. The CDR3 nucleotides are TGTGCCAGCAGCCTAGGGGGGGCCAGAAATGAGCAGTTCTTC.

In its sample, this clonotype was seen a few times. The V call is TRBV7-9, the J call TRBJ1-4; D ambiguous. The V end was cut by 4 bases, the J end by 8 bases, with 17 bases between. Germline assignment: CDR1 SEHNR and CDR2 FQNEAQ (reference sequence). This CDR3 region has 15 residues. The CDR3 loop reads CASSSPRPVEEKLFF. For the CDR3, the DNA is TGTGCCAGCAGCTCCCCTAGGCCGGTAGAGGAAAAACTGTTTTTT.

There are a few counts of this clonotype. This chain uses TRBV27 with TRBJ1-2, with D hard to call. CDR3 length: 13 amino acids. Germline CDR1 MNHEY, CDR2 SMNVEV (reference sequence). The ends were cut back, 0 bases at V and 5 bases at J, with 7 bases in the middle. The DNA for the CDR3 is TGTGCCAGCAGTTTATCGACCGGGTATGGCTACACCTTC. Translating it yields CASSLSTGYGYTF.

For this clonotype: A much larger clone is a single base away; this may be a read error. V is TRBV7-8 and J is TRBJ1-1; perhaps TRBD1 as D (6 bases). The CDR3 length is 14 residues. Germline CDR1 SGHVS, CDR2 FQNEAQ. The CDR3 DNA reads TGTGCCAGCGGGGGGGCGGGGCGGAACACTGAAGCTTTATTT. Encoded protein: CASGGAGRNTEALF.

The chain combines TRBV4-3 with TRBJ2-3; D gene uncertain. This CDR3 has 15 residues. The germline V and J ends were trimmed by 4 bases and 0 bases, with 11 bases remaining between them. The germline V gene has CDR1 LGHNA and CDR2 YSLEER. DNA for the CDR3: TGCGCCAGCAGCCCTTCCCACCGAAGCACAGATACGCAGTATTTT. Protein product: CASSPSHRSTDTQYF.

The chain employs TRBV18 and TRBJ1-1; 10 bases agree with TRBD1. Losses at the gene ends were 3 bases for V and 3 bases for J; bases not matched to a gene: 13. Germline CDR1 is KGHSH and CDR2 is LQKENI. The CDR3 consists of 18 residues. This chain's CDR3 is CASSPKVGTGDFDTEAFF. CDR3 sequence (DNA): TGTGCCAGCTCACCTAAAGTCGGGACAGGGGATTTCGACACTGAAGCTTTCTTT.

This clonotype showed up many times. V and J are TRBV7-8 and TRBJ1-5, with 8 nucleotides matching TRBD1. The CDR3 has 16 amino acids. Germline CDR1 is SGHVS and CDR2 is FQNEAQ. Germline trimming cut 3 bases from V and 6 bases from J; bases unmatched to any gene: 10. The CDR3 sequence: CASSFKSDRGSQPQHF. The DNA of the CDR3 is TGTGCCAGCAGCTTTAAGTCAGACAGGGGAAGTCAGCCCCAGCATTTT.

The gene calls are TRBV5-8 and TRBJ2-7, with D hard to call. Germline V CDR1 and CDR2: SGHTS, YDEGEE. The CDR3 is made up of 13 amino acids. Trimming stripped 2 bases from V and 4 bases from J, with 10 bases between. CDR3 amino acids: CASSFGHLYEQYF. Written as DNA, the CDR3 is TGTGCCAGCAGCTTTGGTCACCTTTACGAGCAGTACTTC.

The chain links TRBV20-1 to TRBJ2-3; 11 bases match TRBD2. In germline, CDR1 is DFQATT, CDR2 SNEGSKA (reference sequence). Losses at the gene ends were 5 bases for V and 2 bases for J; bases not matched to a gene: 9. This CDR3 has 16 amino acids. As DNA, the CDR3 is TGCAGTGCTCCGATAACTAGCGGGGGAACCACAGATACGCAGTATTTT. Protein product: CSAPITSGGTTDTQYF.

This clonotype was seen at least ten times. The V gene is TRBV7-9, the J gene TRBJ2-2; TRBD1 agrees at 8 bases. Germline V gene sequence: CDR1 SEHNR, CDR2 FQNEAQ (reference sequence). Trimming took 5 bases from V and 0 from J; bases not matched to a gene: 17. This CDR3 comprises 20 residues. The CDR3 here is CASSDILPRDRSANTGELFF. CDR3 in DNA: TGTGCCAGCAGCGACATACTACCCCGGGACAGGAGCGCGAACACCGGGGAGCTGTTTTTT.

This clonotype showed up many times. The V and J genes are TRBV2 and TRBJ2-1; D might be TRBD1 or TRBD2, each matching 5 bases. The CDR3 consists of 11 residues. Germline V gene lookup returns CDR1 SNHLY and CDR2 FYNNEI. Trimming took 10 bases from V and 10 from J, leaving 14 bases between them. DNA of the CDR3: TGTGCCACCCGGCCTGAGGGGGAGCAGTTCTTC. Translated: CATRPEGEQFF.

This clonotype was seen more than once but under ten times. V and J are TRBV25-1 and TRBJ1-2; 7 bases match TRBD1. V was pared by 3 bases and J by 4 bases, with 8 bases of the junction left unmatched. Germline V lookup: CDR1 MGHDK, CDR2 SYGVNS. The CDR3 loop spans 15 amino acids. As DNA, the CDR3 is TGTGCCAGCAGTGAGGTGGAGGGGGCTGGCTATGGCTACACCTTC. Translation gives CASSEVEGAGYGYTF.

This clonotype turned up a few times. The chain carries TRBV6-6 and TRBJ1-1, with a weak D call TRBD1 (6 bases). Trimming left V 5 bases short and J 7 bases short, with 11 bases between. Germline CDR1 reads MNHNY; CDR2 reads SVGAGI (reference sequence). The CDR3 has 12 residues. Written as DNA, the CDR3 is TGTGCCAGCAGTCCGGGACATAATGAAGCTTTCTTT. It encodes CASSPGHNEAFF.

This chain uses TRBV6-1 with TRBJ2-7; D possibly matches TRBD1 or TRBD2 (6 bases each). Per the germline V gene, CDR1 is MNHNS and CDR2 is SASEGT. Trimming cost V 2 bases and J 0 bases, with 20 bases left between them. This CDR3 is built from 18 residues. CDR3 region: CASSESWGDRTISYEQYV. In DNA, the CDR3 is TGTGCCAGCAGTGAATCTTGGGGAGACAGGACTATCTCCTACGAGCAGTACGTC.

This clonotype has just a few counts. The chain carries TRBV28 and TRBJ1-5, with 10 bases aligning to TRBD1. The CDR3 is 17 amino acids. V dropped 6 bases and J dropped 2; count of bases not matched to a gene: 10. Germline lookup yields CDR1 MDHEN and CDR2 SYDVKM. In DNA form, the CDR3 reads TGTGCCAGCAGACGTGGGACAGGGGAATGGCGCAATCAGCCCCAGCATTTT. It translates to CASRRGTGEWRNQPQHF. Combining the CDR3 with reference TRBV28 and TRBJ1-5 gives the whole variable domain DVKVTQSSRYLVKRTGEKVFLECVQDMDHENMFWYRQDPGLGLRLIYFSYDVKMKEKGDIPEGYSVSREKKERFSLILESASTNQTSMYLCASRRGTGEWRNQPQHFGDGTRLSIL.

The chain has TRBV7-9 and TRBJ2-1; the D gene is possibly TRBD2 (6 bases). Trimming took 7 bases from V and 7 from J, leaving 20 bases between them. From germline, CDR1 is SEHNR and CDR2 FQNEAQ (reference sequence). The CDR3 spans 15 residues. The CDR3 DNA reads as TGTGCCAGCATCCGGGGAGGATTCCCTGGGAATGAGCAGTTCTTC. It yields the protein CASIRGGFPGNEQFF.

As for this clonotype: A single base separates this from a much larger clone, so it may be a read error. The V gene is TRBV27, the J gene TRBJ1-1, with D possibly TRBD1 on 5 matching bases. This CDR3 comprises 13 residues. CDR1 is MNHEY and CDR2 is SMNVEV in the germline V gene (reference sequence). CDR3 region: CANSPGGYTEAFF. In DNA form, the CDR3 reads TGTGCCAACAGTCCCGGGGGGTACACTGAAGCTTTCTTT.

The gene calls are TRBV6-1 and TRBJ2-7; D is unresolved. The CDR3 sequence is 15 residues long. Trimming shortened V by 1 base and J by 0 bases, and 10 bases separated the two germline ends. Germline V gene lookup returns CDR1 MNHNS and CDR2 SASEGT. In nucleotides, the CDR3 is TGTGCCAGCAGTGAAGTGCAGGTTAGCTCCTACGAGCAGTACTTC. This sequence encodes CASSEVQVSSYEQYF.

This clonotype came up many times. This sequence joins TRBV7-8 and TRBJ2-1; D possibly corresponds to TRBD2 (6 bases). The germline V gene has CDR1 SGHVS and CDR2 FQNEAQ. V lost 10 bases and J lost 2, with 15 bases in between. The CDR3 extends over 14 amino acids. The CDR3 reads CATNRETTYNEQFF. CDR3 DNA sequence: TGTGCCACGAACCGGGAGACCACCTACAATGAGCAGTTCTTC.

This chain links TRBV7-9 with TRBJ2-3; D gene ambiguous. The CDR3 covers 16 residues. V lost 4 bases to trimming and J lost 5 bases, with 19 bases between them. Germline V gene lookup returns CDR1 SEHNR and CDR2 FQNEAQ (reference sequence). The chain's CDR3 is CASSSPRAERGDTQYF. The CDR3 bases are TGTGCCAGCAGCTCCCCCCGGGCGGAGCGAGGAGATACGCAGTATTTT.

This clonotype was counted ten times or more. This chain connects TRBV12-3 or TRBV12-4 to TRBJ2-7; D possibly corresponds to TRBD1 (6 bases). V gave up 5 bases and J gave up 3 bases, with 14 bases separating them. The CDR3 is made up of 14 amino acids. The CDR3 nucleotides read TGTGCCAGCAGTCCCCGGAACAGGGTCTACGAGCAGTACTTC. Protein: CASSPRNRVYEQYF.

This clonotype was observed a handful of times. The genes are TRBV6-1 and TRBJ2-7; the D gene is possibly TRBD1 (6 bases). The CDR3 loop spans 14 amino acids. The V gene lost 7 bases and the J gene lost 5 bases, with 18 bases spanning the gap. Germline V lookup: CDR1 MNHNS, CDR2 SASEGT. In DNA, the CDR3 is TGTGCCAGCACCCGAGGGACACTGGGGGACGAGCAGTACGTC. Its protein is CASTRGTLGDEQYV.

At least ten counts were recorded for this clonotype. The V call is TRBV12-3 or TRBV12-4, the J call TRBJ2-5, with D hard to call. Trimming took 6 bases from V and 5 from J, leaving 16 bases between them. The CDR3 is 14 residues long. The DNA for the CDR3 is TGTGCCAGCAGCAGTTCAGATAGACCCGAGACCCAGTACTTC. This encodes CASSSSDRPETQYF.

The chain links TRBV2 to TRBJ2-3, with TRBD1 matching over 7 bases. V lost 6 bases, J lost 5 bases, and 8 bases stayed unmatched. This CDR3 region has 14 residues. The germline CDR1 and CDR2 sequences are SNHLY and FYNNEI. CDR3 nucleotide sequence: TGTGCCAGCAGGGAGAGGGGGCGCGGAGATACGCAGTATTTT. Residues: CASRERGRGDTQYF.

The chain couples TRBV4-1 to TRBJ1-4, with TRBD1 matching 7 bases. V was clipped by 4 bases and J by 4 bases; unmatched bases: 9. The CDR3 length is 16 residues. Germline-derived CDR1 and CDR2 are MGHRA and YSYEKL. In DNA form, the CDR3 reads TGCGCCAGCAGCCCTCCGACAGGGACTTATAATGAAAAACTGTTTTTT. As protein: CASSPPTGTYNEKLFF.

The chain carries TRBV12-3 or TRBV12-4 and TRBJ2-1; D may be TRBD2 (7 bases). CDR3 length equals 15 residues. Trimming took off 2 bases at V and 5 bases at J, with 13 bases between the two ends. The CDR3: CASSLTRGPHNEQFF. In DNA, the CDR3 is TGTGCCAGCAGTTTAACGCGGGGGCCTCACAATGAGCAGTTCTTC.

This clonotype was observed a few times. This chain uses TRBV6-5 with TRBJ2-6, with 9 bases lining up with TRBD2. Germline V CDR1 and CDR2: MNHEY, SVGAGI. V trimming: 2 bases; J trimming: 2 bases; junction bases outside the gene matches: 7. The CDR3 runs to 18 residues. This CDR3 reads CASSYGAGGGTGANVLTF. The CDR3 bases are TGTGCCAGCAGTTACGGGGCGGGGGGGGGCACTGGGGCCAACGTCCTGACTTTC.

The chain is built from TRBV15 and TRBJ2-1; 7 bases fit TRBD1. Germline trimming cut 0 bases from V and 7 bases from J; bases unmatched to any gene: 6. CDR3 length: 15 amino acids. CDR1 is LNHNV, CDR2 YYDKDF, per germline (reference sequence). CDR3 sequence reads: CATSRDKGAGNEQFF. For the CDR3, the DNA is TGTGCCACCAGCAGAGATAAGGGGGCTGGGAATGAGCAGTTCTTC.

This clonotype was counted a few times. The rearrangement links TRBV10-3 to TRBJ2-3, with 10 bases fitting TRBD2. The CDR3 is 15 amino acids. With 6 bases clipped from V and 3 bases from J, the junction kept 6 bases outside the gene matches. Germline V gene sequence: CDR1 ENHRY, CDR2 SYGVKD. The CDR3 DNA reads as TGTGCCATCAGGAGCGGGGGGGCGGTAACAGATACGCAGTATTTT. This codes for CAIRSGGAVTDTQYF.

CDR3 residues: CASSSRDLNTGELFF. DNA of the CDR3: TGTGCCAGCAGCTCCCGGGACCTTAACACCGGGGAGCTGTTTTTT. V and J are TRBV7-6 and TRBJ2-2; D is tentatively TRBD1 or TRBD2 (5 bases each). Trimming shortened V by 4 bases and J by 2 bases, and 11 bases separated the two germline ends. The CDR3 totals 15 residues. Germline CDR1 is SGHVS and CDR2 is FNYEAQ.